A selection of T cell receptor beta chains follows, all from one sample in a study of blood T cell repertoires in COVID-19. Sequencing used immunoSEQ multiplex PCR; TCRdb keeps in-frame clones, though not all of them. Seen here are over 150,000 clones, about 79% observed once, and the top ten hold less than 15%. The sample taken for sequencing was peripheral blood. All receptors come from a human donor in a cohort sampled during active COVID-19. Both conserved end residues are part of each CDR3. Fields, in order: V gene, J gene, CDR3 length, CDR3 protein.

>TRBV28|TRBJ2-1|14
CASSFVAGGREQFF
>TRBV28|TRBJ2-7|18
CASRPRGVGPGTYESQYF
>TRBV6-6|TRBJ2-7|15
CASSYSVDSPYEQYF
>TRBV18|TRBJ1-1|16
CASSPRDSDLNTEAFF
>TRBV5-4|TRBJ2-3|14
CASSGLQGTDTQYF
>TRBV11-2|TRBJ2-2|14
CASSHKGRSGELFF
>TRBV29-1|TRBJ2-1|13
CSVGRSSYNEQFF
>TRBV6-4|TRBJ2-1|16
CASRTKPGLAYNEQFF
>TRBV28|TRBJ2-5|15
CASSAPGLAEETQYF
>TRBV28|TRBJ2-7|17
CASSPGGWGTGGYEQYF
>TRBV7-9|TRBJ2-1|13
CASSVAAYNEQFF
>TRBV7-9|TRBJ1-1|13
CASSLRGNTEAFF
>TRBV29-1|TRBJ2-3|14
CSVRFQGRADTQYF
>TRBV27|TRBJ1-2|13
CASSQIQGYGYTF
>TRBV19|TRBJ1-5|15
CASTHTGGSNQPQHF
>TRBV3-1/TRBV3-2|TRBJ2-1|17
CASSDQGTSGRLYEQFF
>TRBV11-2|TRBJ2-7|16
CASSSRGGTIDDEQYF
>TRBV3-1/TRBV3-2|TRBJ2-2|11
CASARSGELFF
>TRBV4-1|TRBJ2-7|18
CASSQEEWASGNGYEQYF
>TRBV12-5|TRBJ1-5|17
CASGLAGWDRDNQPQHF
>TRBV2|TRBJ2-3|15
CASNEDRVRTDTQYF
>TRBV28|TRBJ2-3|18
CASSLLPGLAASTDTQYF
>TRBV5-1|TRBJ2-2|14
CASSLAWGARELFF
>TRBV10-2|TRBJ2-3|18
CASSDLAGALVSTDTQYF
>TRBV12-3/TRBV12-4|TRBJ1-4|12
CASSPFPEKLFF
>TRBV27|TRBJ2-1|13
CASSRRAHNEQFF
>TRBV18|TRBJ1-5|17
CASSPPIGQGSNQPQHF
>TRBV5-6|TRBJ1-6|12
CASSMRRSPLHF
>TRBV28|TRBJ1-2|13
CASSVGRDYGYTF
>TRBV11-2|TRBJ2-3|16
CASSLGGPYSTDTQYF
>TRBV28|TRBJ2-3|15
CASSLGGSGTDTQYF
>TRBV3-1/TRBV3-2|TRBJ1-3|14
CASSLRSSGNTIYF
>TRBV6-1|TRBJ1-4|15
CASSEETGTNEKLFF
>TRBV28|TRBJ2-3|18
CASSPGPLAGEPADTQYF
>TRBV7-2|TRBJ2-7|13
CASSLMTSGPEYF
>TRBV12-5|TRBJ2-7|15
CASGLVLQGEYEQYF
>TRBV28|TRBJ2-7|16
CASSSPPTSGSLEQYF
>TRBV2|TRBJ1-5|15
CASSETWGVGQPQHF
>TRBV11-2|TRBJ2-5|12
CASSGGGETQYF
>TRBV30|TRBJ1-2|14
CAWSVPRINYGYTF
>TRBV9|TRBJ2-1|15
CASSRLDSPTMQQFF